The 25 T cell receptor beta chains below were found in one sample sequenced in a study of blood T cell repertoires in COVID-19. Clones were read by immunoSEQ multiplex PCR, and TCRdb kept only the in-frame ones, dropping some. The data contain about 200,000 clones, just under 90% of them singletons. The specimen was peripheral blood. The origin of the receptors is a man aged 60 to 69 who had recovered from COVID-19.

The chain is built from TRBV6-5 and TRBJ1-4; 9 positions match TRBD1. V trimming: 6 bases; J trimming: 7 bases; junction bases outside the gene matches: 6. In germline, CDR1 is MNHEY, CDR2 SVGAGI. The CDR3 has 14 amino acids. CDR3 coding DNA: TGTGCCAGCAGCGCCGGGACAGGGTTTGAAAAACTGTTTTTT. Residues: CASSAGTGFEKLFF.

This clone was detected only once. The rearrangement joins TRBV5-5 to TRBJ1-2, with D perhaps matching TRBD1 (5 bases). From germline, CDR1 is SGHKS and CDR2 YYEKEE (reference sequence). The CDR3 sequence is 13 residues long. Trimming took 2 bases from V and 4 from J, leaving 9 bases between them. The CDR3 nucleotides read TGTGCCAGCAGCTTCGACAGTCCCTATGGCTACACCTTC. This sequence encodes CASSFDSPYGYTF.

The chain links TRBV9 to TRBJ2-7, with 12 bases lining up with TRBD2. The CDR3 runs 16 residues. CDR1 SGDLS and CDR2 YYNGEE come from the germline V gene. V shed 0 bases and J 4 bases; nucleotides not matched to a gene: 5. CDR3 nucleotides: TGTGCCAGCAGCGTAGGGGGACTAGCGGGTGTATACGAGCAGTACTTC. Translating it yields CASSVGGLAGVYEQYF.

The chain combines TRBV18 with TRBJ1-1; a weak D match, TRBD1 (5 bases). There are 14 residues in the CDR3. Germline V lookup: CDR1 KGHSH, CDR2 LQKENI. V lost 4 bases and J lost 1, with 10 bases in between. In DNA form, the CDR3 reads TGTGCCAGCTCACGGGCAGGGCAGAACACTGAAGCTTTCTTT. Protein: CASSRAGQNTEAFF.

The chain uses TRBV5-4 and TRBJ2-7; TRBD1 agrees at 8 bases. The CDR3 consists of 14 residues. CDR1 is SGHNT, CDR2 YYREEE, per germline (reference sequence). J was trimmed by 5 bases and V by 4 bases; bases with no gene match: 8. The CDR3 nucleotides are TGTGCCAGCAGCGGAAAGACAGGGGCCGACGAGCAGTACTTC. Translating it yields CASSGKTGADEQYF.

The genes are TRBV5-1 and TRBJ2-3, with 7 bases identical to TRBD2. Germline V CDR1 and CDR2: SGHRS, YFSETQ. The CDR3 is 16 amino acids. V lost 2 bases and J lost 4; bases outside the gene matches: 10. This CDR3 is CASSLGNGGRADTQYF. The CDR3 region has the DNA TGCGCCAGCAGCTTAGGTAACGGAGGGAGGGCAGATACGCAGTATTTT.

The rearrangement joins TRBV5-6 to TRBJ2-5; D not certain. V gave up 1 base and J gave up 4 bases, with 2 bases separating them. In germline, CDR1 is SGHDT, CDR2 YYEEEE. CDR3 length: 11 residues. The CDR3 protein is CASSLRETQYF. As DNA, the CDR3 is TGTGCCAGCAGCTTGCGAGAGACCCAGTACTTC.

The rearrangement links TRBV4-2 to TRBJ1-1; D perhaps matches TRBD1 (6 bases). Germline V CDR1 and CDR2: LGHNA, YNFKEQ. The CDR3 is made up of 16 amino acids. V shed 5 bases and J shed 3 bases, with 19 bases lying between them. The CDR3 sequence is CASSLGQRARDTEAFF. The CDR3 nucleotides read TGTGCCAGCAGCTTAGGACAGAGGGCGCGTGACACTGAAGCTTTCTTT.

This clone was counted a few times. The rearrangement links TRBV11-2 to TRBJ2-3; a weak D match, TRBD2 (6 bases). V was cut by 1 base and J by 7 bases, with 18 bases left in between. CDR3 size: 16 residues. Germline V gene lookup returns CDR1 SGHAT and CDR2 FQNNGV. The CDR3 here is CASSLGDGGVGYTQYF. The DNA of the CDR3 is TGTGCCAGCAGCTTAGGGGACGGGGGTGTCGGATATACGCAGTATTTT. Full variable domain (rest looked up from reference TRBV11-2 and TRBJ2-3): EAGVAQSPRYKIIEKRQSVAFWCNPISGHATLYWYQQILGQGPKLLIQFQNNGVVDDSQLPKDRFSAERLKGVDSTLKIQPAKLEDSAVYLCASSLGDGGVGYTQYFGPGTRLTVL.

V gene TRBV4-2 combines with J gene TRBJ2-5; D unclear. The germline V and J ends were trimmed by 2 bases and 5 bases, with 9 bases remaining between them. CDR1 and CDR2 from the germline V gene are LGHNA and YNFKEQ. This CDR3 region has 13 residues. CDR3 in amino acids: CASSQNYEETQYF. The CDR3 nucleotides are TGTGCCAGCAGCCAAAACTATGAGGAGACCCAGTACTTC.

This chain joins TRBV3-1 (or the pseudogene TRBV3-2) and TRBJ2-3; 7 nucleotides match TRBD1. V lost 4 bases and J lost 5; bases outside the gene matches: 3. The germline gives CDR1 LGHDT, CDR2 YNNKEL (reference sequence). The CDR3 has 13 amino acids. Here the CDR3 DNA reads TGTGCCAGCAGCCCCCGGGACAGAGATACGCAGTATTTT. It yields the protein CASSPRDRDTQYF.

This rearrangement joins TRBV7-2 to TRBJ2-1; TRBD2 matches at 12 bases. This CDR3 has 15 amino acids. The junction had 5 bases not matched to a gene; V was cut back by 7 bases and J by 4 bases. The germline V gene has CDR1 SGHTA and CDR2 FQGNSA. CDR3 protein: CASNLAGGPYNEQFF. Written as DNA, the CDR3 is TGTGCCAGCAACCTAGCGGGGGGGCCTTACAATGAGCAGTTCTTC.

CDR3 sequence reads: CASSLGGRGANYGYTF. The CDR3 coding sequence is TGTGCCAGCAGTTTAGGCGGCAGGGGGGCTAACTATGGCTACACCTTC. The rearrangement uses TRBV27 and TRBJ1-2; TRBD1 matches 7 bases. Germline CDR1 and CDR2: MNHEY and SMNVEV (reference sequence). After removal of 2 bases from V and 0 bases from J, the junction contained 6 bases not matched to a gene. The CDR3 is 16 amino acids.

The chain employs TRBV7-2 and TRBJ2-5; D remains ambiguous. Germline values: CDR1 SGHTA, CDR2 FQGNSA. V was cut by 4 bases and J by 4 bases, with 10 bases left in between. This CDR3 region has 13 residues. CDR3 sequence (DNA): TGTGCCAGCAGCTCCCCGGTTGTAGAGACCCAGTACTTC. Residues: CASSSPVVETQYF.

This chain joins TRBV5-1 and TRBJ2-7, with D perhaps TRBD1 (9 bases). Germline lookup yields CDR1 SGHRS and CDR2 YFSETQ. Between the trimmed V and J ends, which lost 4 bases and 2 bases, there was a span of 16 bases. This CDR3 has 15 residues. CDR3 sequence reads: CASSPGGTGPYEQYF. The CDR3 coding sequence is TGCGCCAGCAGCCCGGGAGGGACAGGGCCCTACGAGCAGTACTTC.

CDR3 in amino acids: CASSLRAGGGSNYGYTF. The CDR3 DNA sequence: TGTGCCAGCAGCTTAAGGGCCGGCGGGGGGTCTAACTATGGCTACACCTTC. The V and J genes are TRBV13 and TRBJ1-2, with D perhaps matching TRBD1 (5 bases). The V and J ends lost 2 bases and 0 bases respectively, with 16 bases between them. The CDR3 has 17 residues. Germline CDR1 PRHDT, CDR2 FYEKMQ (reference sequence).

The rearrangement links TRBV2 to TRBJ2-7; D unclear. The length of the CDR3 is 12 residues. Looked up from germline, CDR1 is SNHLY and CDR2 is FYNNEI. V lost 8 bases, J lost 0 bases, and 8 bases lay in between. CDR3 DNA: TGTGCCAGCGGTACAGCCTCCTACGAGCAGTACTTC. This sequence encodes CASGTASYEQYF.

V is TRBV5-1 and J is TRBJ1-1, with TRBD1 matching over 7 bases. CDR1 is SGHRS, CDR2 YFSETQ, per germline. This CDR3 is 14 amino acids long. With V trimmed by 5 bases and J by 3 bases, 7 bases remained unmatched. The chain's CDR3 is CASRRTGPDTEAFF. The CDR3 nucleotides read TGCGCCAGCAGACGGACAGGCCCCGACACTGAAGCTTTCTTT.

This chain connects TRBV14 to TRBJ1-5; D is possibly TRBD1 (6 bases). The germline V and J ends were trimmed by 4 bases and 4 bases, with 14 bases remaining between them. The CDR3 runs to 15 residues. Germline-derived CDR1 and CDR2 are SGHDN and FVKESK. CDR3 nucleotides: TGTGCCAGCAGCCCAGGCAGGGGCCGAAATCAGCCCCAGCATTTT. This codes for CASSPGRGRNQPQHF.

The rearrangement links TRBV2 to TRBJ2-1, with TRBD1 matching 10 bases. Germline V gives CDR1 SNHLY, CDR2 FYNNEI. There are 13 residues in the CDR3. The junction had 6 bases not matched to a gene; V was cut back by 6 bases and J by 10 bases. Here the CDR3 DNA reads TGTGCCAGCAGCCGACAGGGGGCCGTCGAGCAGTTCTTC. It translates to CASSRQGAVEQFF.

This clone was seen only a few times. The V gene is TRBV6-1, the J gene TRBJ2-5; tentative D call: TRBD1 (6 bases). The CDR3 is 16 amino acids. In germline, CDR1 is MNHNS, CDR2 SASEGT. V gave up 2 bases and J gave up 5 bases, with 18 bases separating them. This CDR3 is CASSERGGGLGETQYF. Here the CDR3 DNA reads TGTGCCAGCAGTGAAAGGGGTGGGGGCCTCGGGGAGACCCAGTACTTC.

V is TRBV28 and J is TRBJ2-5; maybe TRBD2 (6 bases). This CDR3 contains 13 residues. V lost 6 bases and J lost 5, with 13 bases in between. Germline V gene data show CDR1 as MDHEN and CDR2 as SYDVKM. The CDR3 DNA sequence: TGTGCCAGCAGCGGGAGTGATTTGGAGACCCAGTACTTC. This sequence encodes CASSGSDLETQYF.

The chain has TRBV12-3 or TRBV12-4 and TRBJ2-2; D is unresolved. CDR3 size: 13 residues. Trimming shortened V by 5 bases and J by 6 bases, and 10 bases separated the two germline ends. The DNA for the CDR3 is TGTGCCAGCAGTCCTCGTAGTCCCGGGGAGCTGTTTTTT. Amino acids: CASSPRSPGELFF.

The chain is built from TRBV4-1 and TRBJ1-2; no reliable D call. This CDR3 is built from 13 residues. V was trimmed by 0 bases and J by 4 bases, leaving 6 bases between them. CDR1 and CDR2 (germline): MGHRA, YSYEKL. The CDR3 region is CASSQDGSYGYTF. CDR3 nucleotide sequence: TGCGCCAGCAGCCAAGATGGCAGCTATGGCTACACCTTC.

In nucleotides, the CDR3 is TGTGCCAGCAGCAGCGGGGGGAGTGTGGACGAGCAGTACTTC. Translating it yields CASSSGGSVDEQYF. V is TRBV6-5 and J is TRBJ2-7; TRBD2 matches 9 bases. V lost 6 bases and J lost 5; bases outside the gene matches: 8. CDR1 is MNHEY and CDR2 is SVGAGI in the germline V gene. This CDR3 contains 14 residues.